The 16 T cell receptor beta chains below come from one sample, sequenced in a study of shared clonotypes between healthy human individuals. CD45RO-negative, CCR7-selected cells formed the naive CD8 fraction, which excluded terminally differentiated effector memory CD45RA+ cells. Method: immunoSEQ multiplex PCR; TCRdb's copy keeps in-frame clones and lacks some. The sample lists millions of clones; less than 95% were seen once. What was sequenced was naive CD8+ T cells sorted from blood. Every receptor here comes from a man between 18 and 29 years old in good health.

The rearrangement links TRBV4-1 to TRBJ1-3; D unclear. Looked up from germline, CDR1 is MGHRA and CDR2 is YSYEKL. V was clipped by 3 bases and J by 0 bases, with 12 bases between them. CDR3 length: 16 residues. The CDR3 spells CASSHPPVNSGNTIYF. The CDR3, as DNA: TGCGCCAGCAGCCATCCGCCGGTGAACTCTGGAAACACCATATATTTT.

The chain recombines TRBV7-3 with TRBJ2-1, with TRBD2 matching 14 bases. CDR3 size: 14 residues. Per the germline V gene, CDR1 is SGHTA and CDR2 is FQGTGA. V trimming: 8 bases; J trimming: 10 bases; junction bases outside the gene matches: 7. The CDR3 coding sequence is TGTGCCAGCGCGACTAGCGGGGGGGCCCGAGAGCAGTTCTTC. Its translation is CASATSGGAREQFF.

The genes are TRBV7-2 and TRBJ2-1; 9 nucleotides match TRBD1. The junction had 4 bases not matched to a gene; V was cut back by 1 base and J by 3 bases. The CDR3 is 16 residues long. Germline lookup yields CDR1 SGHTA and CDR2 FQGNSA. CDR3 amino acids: CASSLGGQGSYNEQFF. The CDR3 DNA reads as TGTGCCAGCAGCTTAGGGGGACAGGGAAGCTACAATGAGCAGTTCTTC.

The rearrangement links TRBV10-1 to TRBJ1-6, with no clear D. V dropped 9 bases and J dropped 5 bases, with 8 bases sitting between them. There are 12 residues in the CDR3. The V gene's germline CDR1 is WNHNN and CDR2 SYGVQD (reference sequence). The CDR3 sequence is CARRGHNSPLHF. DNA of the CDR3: TGCGCCAGAAGAGGTCATAATTCACCCCTCCACTTT.

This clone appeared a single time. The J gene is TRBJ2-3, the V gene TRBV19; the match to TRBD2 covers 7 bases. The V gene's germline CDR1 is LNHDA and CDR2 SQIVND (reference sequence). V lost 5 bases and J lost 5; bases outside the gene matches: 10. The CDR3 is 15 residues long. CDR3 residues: CASSSWLAEIDTQYF. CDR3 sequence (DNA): TGTGCCAGTAGTTCCTGGCTAGCGGAGATAGATACGCAGTATTTT.

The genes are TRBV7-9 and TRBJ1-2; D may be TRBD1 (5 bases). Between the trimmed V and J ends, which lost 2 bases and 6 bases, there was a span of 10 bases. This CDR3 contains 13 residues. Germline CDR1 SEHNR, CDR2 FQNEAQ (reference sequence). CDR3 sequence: CASSLSGSDGYTF. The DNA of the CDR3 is TGTGCCAGCAGCTTATCAGGGAGCGATGGCTACACCTTC.

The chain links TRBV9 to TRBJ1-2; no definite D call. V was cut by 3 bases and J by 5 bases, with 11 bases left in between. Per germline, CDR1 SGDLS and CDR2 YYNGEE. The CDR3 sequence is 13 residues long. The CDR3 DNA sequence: TGTGCCAGCAGCGCCGGGTCAACGTATGGCTACACCTTC. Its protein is CASSAGSTYGYTF.

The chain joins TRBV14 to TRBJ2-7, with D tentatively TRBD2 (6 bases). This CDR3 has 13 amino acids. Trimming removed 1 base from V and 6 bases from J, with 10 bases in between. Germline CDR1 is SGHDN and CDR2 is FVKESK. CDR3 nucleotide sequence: TGTGCCAGCAGCCAAGGAACGGGACTCGAGCAGTACTTC. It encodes CASSQGTGLEQYF.

CDR3 in amino acids: CASSKEGLMNTEAFF. The CDR3 nucleotides read TGTGCCAGTAGCAAAGAGGGACTGATGAACACTGAAGCTTTCTTT. The genes are TRBV19 and TRBJ1-1, with a tentative D call TRBD1 (5 bases). There are 15 residues in the CDR3. The V end lost 6 bases, the J end lost 0 bases, and 14 bases lay between the germline ends. Germline CDR1 and CDR2: LNHDA and SQIVND (reference sequence).

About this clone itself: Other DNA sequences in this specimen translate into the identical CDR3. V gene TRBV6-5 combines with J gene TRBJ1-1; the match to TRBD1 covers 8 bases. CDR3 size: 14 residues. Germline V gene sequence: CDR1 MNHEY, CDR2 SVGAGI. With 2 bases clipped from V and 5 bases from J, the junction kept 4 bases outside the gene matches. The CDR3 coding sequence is TGTGCCAGCAGTTACGGACAGGGATTAACTGAAGCTTTCTTT. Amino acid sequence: CASSYGQGLTEAFF.

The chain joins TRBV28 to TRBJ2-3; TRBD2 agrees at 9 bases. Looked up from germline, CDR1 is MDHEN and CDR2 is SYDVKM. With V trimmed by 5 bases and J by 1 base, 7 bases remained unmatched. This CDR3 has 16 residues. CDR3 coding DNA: TGTGCCAGCAGTCATGGATTAGCGGGGGGCACAGATACGCAGTATTTT. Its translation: CASSHGLAGGTDTQYF.

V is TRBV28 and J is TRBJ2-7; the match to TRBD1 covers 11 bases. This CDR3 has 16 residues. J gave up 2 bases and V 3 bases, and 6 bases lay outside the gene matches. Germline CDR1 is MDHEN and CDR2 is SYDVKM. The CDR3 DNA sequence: TGTGCCAGCAGTTTCAATCCGGGACAGGGGGCCTACGAGCAGTACTTC. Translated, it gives CASSFNPGQGAYEQYF.

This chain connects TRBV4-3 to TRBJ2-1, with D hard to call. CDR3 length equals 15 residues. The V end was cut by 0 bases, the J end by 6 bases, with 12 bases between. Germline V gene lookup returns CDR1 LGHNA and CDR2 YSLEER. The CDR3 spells CASSQDGSTSNEQFF. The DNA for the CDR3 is TGCGCCAGCAGCCAAGACGGGTCCACCTCCAATGAGCAGTTCTTC.

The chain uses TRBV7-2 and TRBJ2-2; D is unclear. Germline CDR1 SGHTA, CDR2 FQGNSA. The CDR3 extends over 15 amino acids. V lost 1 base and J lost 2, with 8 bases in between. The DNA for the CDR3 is TGTGCCAGCAGCTTAGAGTTAGCCAACACCGGGGAGCTGTTTTTT. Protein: CASSLELANTGELFF.

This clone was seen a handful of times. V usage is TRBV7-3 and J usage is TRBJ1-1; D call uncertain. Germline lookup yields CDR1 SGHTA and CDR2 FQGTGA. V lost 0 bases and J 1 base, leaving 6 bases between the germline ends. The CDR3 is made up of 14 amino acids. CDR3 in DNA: TGTGCCAGCAGCTTAACGGGTCCGAACACTGAAGCTTTCTTT. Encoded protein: CASSLTGPNTEAFF.

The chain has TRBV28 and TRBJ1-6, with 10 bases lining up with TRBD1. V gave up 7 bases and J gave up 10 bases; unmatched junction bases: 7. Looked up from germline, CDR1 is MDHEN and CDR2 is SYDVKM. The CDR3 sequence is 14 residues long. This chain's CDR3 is CASNWDRGGSPLHF. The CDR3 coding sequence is TGTGCCAGCAATTGGGACAGGGGAGGGTCACCCCTCCACTTT.